The source of this T cell receptor (beta chain) is a study of shared clonotypes between healthy human individuals. Sequenced by immunoSEQ multiplex PCR; TCRdb stores in-frame clones only, minus some. The sample includes about 710,000 clones, around four fifths of them seen just once. CDR1 and CDR2 from the germline V gene are SGHVS and FQNEAQ. Trimming removed 0 bases from V and 7 bases from J, with 12 bases in between. This CDR3 is 15 amino acids long. The clonotype was recovered from a woman in her twenties or thirties in good health. The V call is TRBV7-8, the J call TRBJ1-4; D gene ambiguous. Input material: memory CD4+ T cells sorted from blood. The subset denotes: CD45RA-negative fraction. For the CDR3, the DNA is TGTGCCAGCAGCTTAGCGGCCGCCGGTGGTGAAAAACTGTTTTTT. Translating it yields CASSLAAAGGEKLFF.